These T cell receptor beta chains were read from a single sample in a study of blood T cells in healthy people across ages. TCRdb fed the 5' RACE reads into MiXCR, producing one record per CDR3 protein. Here the sample spans 1.5 million to 2 million distinct CDR3 sequences, roughly 49% being singletons. The specimen was blood. All receptors derive from a woman aged 40 to 50 in good health. The CDR3 runs from the conserved cysteine through the conserved F or W. Clone size is not always given. Where it is, it says once, few, many or a class for expanded clones.

J,V,size,CDR3
TRBJ2-1,TRBV20-1,few,CSARTSVSYNEQFF
-,TRBV27,-,CASSSTGVVTYEQYF
TRBJ2-7,TRBV7-2,few,CASSLPAGGPTDYEQYF
TRBJ2-7,TRBV6-1,-,CASSDTRQGVSYEQYF
-,TRBV6-6,-,CASSYQVTSSYNEQYF
TRBJ2-7,TRBV10-3,few,CAISDRQVSSYEQYF
TRBJ2-5,TRBV20-1,-,CSAIFSGEETQYF
TRBJ1-2,TRBV2,-,CASSEAQGPGYGYTF
TRBJ2-1,TRBV4-2,few,CASSQSRASLKGFF
TRBJ2-5,TRBV5-1,few,CASSLEQGTWETQYF
TRBJ2-7,TRBV4-1,-,CASSQGVGQVSSYEQYF
TRBJ2-1,TRBV20-1,few,CSARRFGAGANNEQFF
TRBJ2-1,TRBV27,-,CASSLPTGGGYNEQFF
TRBJ2-7,TRBV6-5,-,CASSYSGTSDAYEQYF
TRBJ1-1,TRBV20-1,-,CSARGGNSRGDTRAFF
TRBJ1-2,TRBV20-1,-,CSARDSPVPLDGYTF
TRBJ2-3,TRBV7-8,-,CASSLAHRRVPSGAPGWDTQYF
TRBJ1-5,TRBV7-3,-,CASSPLSQPQHF
-,TRBV12-3/TRBV12-4,-,CASSSFTETQYF
TRBJ1-2,TRBV6-5,-,CASSYSTGQFGYTF
TRBJ1-2,TRBV14,-,CASSQEGSGADGYTF
-,TRBV15,few,CATEIPGKHEQYF
TRBJ1-2,TRBV5-6,few,CASSSREPWGNYGYTF
TRBJ2-3,TRBV12-3/TRBV12-4,-,CASSLPSGGPVDTQYF
TRBJ2-1,TRBV12-3/TRBV12-4,-,CASSPKAQSSEQFF
TRBJ2-3,TRBV10-3,-,CAISEGLADTSTDTQYF
TRBJ2-6,TRBV7-9,-,CASSSAVSNSGANVLTF
TRBJ1-6,TRBV9,-,CASSVGSDSPLHF
TRBJ2-1,TRBV7-2,-,CASSFTGGTGSSEQFF
TRBJ2-1,TRBV9,-,CASSVGTVSSYNEQFF
TRBJ2-1,TRBV9,-,CASSVGEDEQFF
TRBJ1-1,TRBV19,-,CASSSPDLLNTEAFF